Shown below are 32 T cell receptor beta chains from a single sample sequenced in a study of blood T cell repertoires in COVID-19. Sequenced by immunoSEQ multiplex PCR; TCRdb stores in-frame clones only, minus some. This table has approximately 280,000 clones, roughly 85% appearing once. Sequencing input: PBMCs or T cells enriched from blood (not recorded which). All receptors derive from a woman aged 45 to 65 who had recovered from COVID-19.

The gene calls are TRBV25-1 and TRBJ1-4; D is uncertain. CDR1 MGHDK and CDR2 SYGVNS come from the germline V gene. The CDR3 has 12 amino acids. With 8 bases removed from V and 3 bases from J, the gap between germline ends came to 7 bases. DNA for the CDR3: TGTGCCAGCGGCCGGGCTAATGAAAAACTGTTTTTT. Translation gives CASGRANEKLFF.

This chain's CDR3 is CASSQGTDNEKLFF. In nucleotides, the CDR3 is TGTGCCAGCAGTCAAGGGACAGACAATGAAAAACTGTTTTTT. This rearrangement joins TRBV6-2 or TRBV6-3 to TRBJ1-4; 7 bases align to TRBD1. In germline, CDR1 is MNHEY, CDR2 SVGEGT. Trimming took 5 bases from V and 5 from J; bases not matched to a gene: 5. CDR3 length equals 14 residues.

The gene calls are TRBV27 and TRBJ2-7, with TRBD2 matching 8 bases. The trim removed 0 bases at V and 9 bases at J, leaving 4 bases unmatched. The CDR3 totals 13 residues. Per germline, CDR1 MNHEY and CDR2 SMNVEV (reference sequence). CDR3 in DNA: TGTGCCAGCAGTTTATCGAGGAGCGGGGGGCAGTACTTC. Translation: CASSLSRSGGQYF.

The J gene is TRBJ2-5, the V gene TRBV2; 8 bases are shared with TRBD2. With 6 bases clipped from V and 1 base from J, the junction kept 10 bases outside the gene matches. CDR3 size: 16 residues. Germline-derived CDR1 and CDR2 are SNHLY and FYNNEI. Here the CDR3 reads CASRTSRGGFQETQYF. CDR3 DNA: TGTGCCAGCAGAACCTCCCGCGGGGGGTTCCAAGAGACCCAGTACTTC.

The V call is TRBV3-1 (or the pseudogene TRBV3-2), the J call TRBJ1-4; the D is unclear. Germline V lookup: CDR1 LGHDT, CDR2 YNNKEL (reference sequence). V was trimmed by 3 bases and J by 6 bases, leaving 11 bases between them. The length of the CDR3 is 14 residues. CDR3 protein: CASSQYSGDEKLFF. Written as DNA, the CDR3 is TGTGCCAGCAGCCAGTATTCGGGAGATGAAAAACTGTTTTTT.

The CDR3 here is CASSPSALAIGELFF. CDR3 DNA sequence: TGTGCCAGCTCACCATCGGCACTAGCGATCGGGGAGCTGTTTTTT. The genes are TRBV18 and TRBJ2-2; 7 bases match TRBD2. This CDR3 contains 15 residues. V lost 2 bases and J lost 7; bases outside the gene matches: 7. Germline CDR1 reads KGHSH; CDR2 reads LQKENI.

The chain couples TRBV9 to TRBJ2-7; TRBD2 matches 10 bases. Germline-derived CDR1 and CDR2 are SGDLS and YYNGEE. The ends lost 0 bases at V and 3 bases at J; junction bases unmatched: 6. CDR3 length equals 16 residues. Written as DNA, the CDR3 is TGTGCCAGCAGCGTAGACGCTAGCGGGGGCCTCTACGAGCAGTACTTC. Its translation: CASSVDASGGLYEQYF.

The chain combines TRBV5-4 with TRBJ2-7, with TRBD2 identical over 9 bases. V dropped 4 bases and J dropped 3; count of bases not matched to a gene: 8. Germline V gene lookup returns CDR1 SGHNT and CDR2 YYREEE (reference sequence). This CDR3 is built from 15 residues. This CDR3 is CASSQPGLASYEQYF. The CDR3 coding sequence is TGTGCCAGCAGCCAACCGGGACTAGCTAGCTACGAGCAGTACTTC.

This rearrangement joins TRBV6-2 or TRBV6-3 to TRBJ1-2; 8 bases agree with TRBD1. Germline V gives CDR1 MNHEY, CDR2 SVGEGT. This CDR3 comprises 15 residues. Trimming took 3 bases from V and 4 from J; bases not matched to a gene: 7. The CDR3 loop reads CASSYPGQGGYGYTF. In DNA, the CDR3 is TGTGCCAGCAGTTATCCCGGACAGGGCGGCTATGGCTACACCTTC.

This clone was observed a single time. The chain uses TRBV4-2 and TRBJ1-5; unclear D gene. The CDR3 contains 18 residues. Trimming took 0 bases from V and 2 from J, leaving 17 bases between them. CDR1 is LGHNA and CDR2 is YNFKEQ in the germline V gene. CDR3 in amino acids: CASSQDGAGRSGNQPQHF. As DNA, the CDR3 is TGTGCCAGCAGCCAAGACGGCGCGGGGAGGAGCGGCAATCAGCCCCAGCATTTT.

CDR3 coding DNA: TGTGCCAGCAGTTACGACGCTAGCGGTAACACCGGGGAGCTGTTTTTT. It yields the protein CASSYDASGNTGELFF. The V gene is TRBV6-5, the J gene TRBJ2-2; 7 bases match TRBD2. Per germline, CDR1 MNHEY and CDR2 SVGAGI. The junction had 5 bases not matched to a gene; V was cut back by 2 bases and J by 2 bases. The CDR3 extends over 16 amino acids.

The genes are TRBV11-2 and TRBJ1-1, with 8 nucleotides matching TRBD1. Per germline, CDR1 SGHAT and CDR2 FQNNGV. The J segment lost 7 bases and the V segment lost 6 bases, leaving 4 bases of the junction unmatched. The CDR3 runs to 12 residues. In DNA, the CDR3 is TGTGCCAGCAGATCGGACAGGGTTGAAGCTTTCTTT. Translation: CASRSDRVEAFF.

This chain joins TRBV23-1 and TRBJ1-1; D might be TRBD1 (6 bases). TRBV23-1 is an ORF; its function is uncertain. This CDR3 has 17 residues. Trimming took 7 bases from V and 0 from J, leaving 21 bases between them. CDR3 residues: CASNEKRDTCMNTEAFF. The CDR3 DNA follows: TGCGCCAGCAACGAGAAACGGGACACATGCATGAACACTGAAGCTTTCTTT.

This clone has only one observation. The chain employs TRBV24-1 and TRBJ1-2; TRBD1 agrees at 7 bases. V lost 4 bases and J lost 2; bases outside the gene matches: 6. Germline lookup yields CDR1 KGHDR and CDR2 SFDVKD. The CDR3 length is 15 residues. The chain's CDR3 is CATSDPRDRNYGYTF. The DNA of the CDR3 is TGTGCCACCAGTGACCCTCGGGACAGAAACTATGGCTACACCTTC.

The J gene is TRBJ1-2, the V gene TRBV19; weak D call: TRBD1 (5 bases). Trimming stripped 7 bases from V and 4 bases from J, with 19 bases between. CDR3 length equals 15 residues. Germline CDR1 reads LNHDA; CDR2 reads SQIVND (reference sequence). CDR3 bases: TGTGCCAGTACCGACCGTACCGCGGGGGTCTATGGCTACACCTTC. Its protein is CASTDRTAGVYGYTF.

This clone has only one observation. The V and J genes are TRBV11-1 and TRBJ1-3, with 7 bases identical to TRBD1. CDR1 is SGHAT, CDR2 FQDESV, per germline (reference sequence). The J segment lost 0 bases and the V segment lost 5 bases, leaving 7 bases of the junction unmatched. This CDR3 region has 16 residues. The CDR3 reads CASSKRTGSSGNTIYF. The CDR3 nucleotides read TGTGCCAGCAGCAAAAGGACAGGCTCCTCTGGAAACACCATATATTTT.

The rearrangement joins TRBV6-2 or TRBV6-3 to TRBJ1-5; D gene uncertain. The germline gives CDR1 MNHEY, CDR2 SVGEGT. The CDR3 runs 13 residues. The V end lost 0 bases, the J end lost 5 bases, and 5 bases lay between the germline ends. CDR3 residues: CASSYSRYQPQHF. The CDR3 DNA is TGTGCCAGCAGTTACTCGCGGTATCAGCCCCAGCATTTT.

This sequence joins TRBV7-3 and TRBJ2-3; 13 nucleotides align to TRBD2. The V segment lost 3 bases and the J segment 4 bases; nucleotides outside the gene matches: 1. CDR3 length equals 15 residues. Looked up from germline, CDR1 is SGHTA and CDR2 is FQGTGA. This chain's CDR3 is CASSFTSGGADTQYF. The CDR3 bases are TGTGCCAGCAGCTTCACTAGCGGGGGGGCAGATACGCAGTATTTT.

The CDR3 spells CASSLVSSFNSPLHF. CDR3 DNA: TGTGCCAGCAGCTTAGTTTCCAGTTTTAATTCACCCCTCCACTTT. The chain employs TRBV7-9 and TRBJ1-6; no definite D call. The V gene's germline CDR1 is SEHNR and CDR2 FQNEAQ (reference sequence). CDR3 length: 15 residues. Trimming pared 1 base from V and 6 bases from J, leaving 10 bases between.

On this clone itself: Other DNA sequences in the sample encode the same CDR3. This chain uses TRBV18 with TRBJ2-3; 7 bases agree with TRBD1. The CDR3 loop spans 14 amino acids. The germline V gene encodes CDR1 KGHSH and CDR2 LQKENI. V lost 2 bases, J lost 1 base, and 0 bases stayed unmatched. The CDR3 DNA reads TGTGCCAGCTCACCAGGGACAGGCACAGATACGCAGTATTTT. Encoded protein: CASSPGTGTDTQYF.

CDR3 coding DNA: TGTGCCAGCAGACCCCGGACAGTCACTGAAGCTTTCTTT. This translates into CASRPRTVTEAFF. The J gene is TRBJ1-1, the V gene TRBV6-5; tentatively, D is TRBD1 (6 bases). Germline V gene data show CDR1 as MNHEY and CDR2 as SVGAGI. V was pared by 6 bases and J by 4 bases, with 12 bases between. The CDR3 is 13 amino acids.

This rearrangement joins TRBV19 to TRBJ1-6; D gene uncertain. The germline V gene encodes CDR1 LNHDA and CDR2 SQIVND (reference sequence). CDR3 length: 14 amino acids. The V gene lost 5 bases and the J gene lost 4 bases, with 9 bases spanning the gap. The CDR3 nucleotides read TGTGCCAGTAGTCCCGGCGGTTATAATTCACCCCTCCACTTT. Its protein product is CASSPGGYNSPLHF.

A few counts support this clone. The CDR3 spells CAWSASRTGGSNQPQHF. In DNA, the CDR3 is TGTGCCTGGAGTGCCTCCAGGACAGGGGGAAGCAATCAGCCCCAGCATTTT. The genes are TRBV30 and TRBJ1-5, with 10 bases that match TRBD1. Germline V gene sequence: CDR1 GTSNPN, CDR2 SVGIG (reference sequence). The CDR3 is 17 amino acids. V lost 1 base to trimming and J lost 1 base; unmatched junction nucleotides: 7.

This chain links TRBV30 with TRBJ1-2; D possibly corresponds to TRBD1 (5 bases). The CDR3 covers 16 residues. Looked up from germline, CDR1 is GTSNPN and CDR2 is SVGIG (reference sequence). Deletions cut 5 bases from V and 4 bases from J, with 23 bases between. The CDR3 nucleotides read TGTGCCTGGCGGAGGGACTTAAGCGATTCCCGCTATGGCTACACCTTC. Translating gives CAWRRDLSDSRYGYTF.

This chain's CDR3 is CASSLPPYLAGGPTDTQYF. CDR3 nucleotides: TGTGCCAGCAGCCTACCCCCCTACCTAGCGGGAGGCCCCACAGATACGCAGTATTTT. V and J are TRBV7-2 and TRBJ2-3; TRBD2 matches 11 bases. With 5 bases clipped from V and 2 bases from J, the junction kept 15 bases outside the gene matches. This CDR3 contains 19 residues. Looked up from germline, CDR1 is SGHTA and CDR2 is FQGNSA. Combining the CDR3 with reference TRBV7-2 and TRBJ2-3 gives the whole variable domain GAGVSQSPSNKVTEKGKDVELRCDPISGHTALYWYRQSLGQGLEFLIYFQGNSAPDKSGLPSDRFSAERTGGSVSTLTIQRTQQEDSAVYLCASSLPPYLAGGPTDTQYFGPGTRLTVL.

This rearrangement joins TRBV6-5 to TRBJ1-1; D gene unclear. The CDR3 runs 12 residues. Germline V lookup: CDR1 MNHEY, CDR2 SVGAGI. Trimming cost V 9 bases and J 2 bases, with 10 bases left between them. The CDR3 protein is CASRRPNTEAFF. The CDR3 nucleotides read TGTGCCAGTAGGAGACCCAACACTGAAGCTTTCTTT.

The J gene is TRBJ1-6, the V gene TRBV5-6, with 8 bases identical to TRBD1. The germline V gene encodes CDR1 SGHDT and CDR2 YYEEEE. The CDR3 totals 14 residues. V was pared by 2 bases and J by 9 bases, with 4 bases of the junction left unmatched. The DNA for the CDR3 is TGTGCCAGCAGCTTACCGGACAGGGCTTCACCCCTCCACTTT. The encoded protein is CASSLPDRASPLHF.

The V call is TRBV19, the J call TRBJ1-3, with 7 bases identical to TRBD1. This CDR3 contains 17 residues. The V segment lost 0 bases and the J segment 3 bases; nucleotides outside the gene matches: 8. CDR1 and CDR2 from the germline V gene are LNHDA and SQIVND (reference sequence). The CDR3 here is CASSIEGRGQDGNTIYF. CDR3 bases: TGTGCCAGTAGTATAGAAGGCAGAGGACAGGATGGAAACACCATATATTTT.

This sequence joins TRBV5-6 and TRBJ2-2; TRBD1 is a possible D gene (5 bases). The CDR3 is made up of 15 amino acids. The V gene's germline CDR1 is SGHDT and CDR2 YYEEEE. The ends were cut back, 0 bases at V and 1 base at J, with 7 bases in the middle. The CDR3 nucleotides read TGTGCCAGCAGCTTGGGACAGATGAACACCGGGGAGCTGTTTTTT. Protein product: CASSLGQMNTGELFF.

This chain joins TRBV5-1 and TRBJ1-4; tentatively, D is TRBD1 (6 bases). V was shortened by 3 bases and J by 5 bases, with 14 bases between the two germline ends. The CDR3 is 15 amino acids. Germline loops: CDR1 SGHRS, CDR2 YFSETQ. The CDR3 here is CASSSGQRQNEKLFF. CDR3 nucleotides: TGCGCCAGCAGCTCAGGACAGCGCCAAAATGAAAAACTGTTTTTT. Full variable domain (remainder filled in from reference TRBV5-1 and TRBJ1-4): KAGVTQTPRYLIKTRGQQVTLSCSPISGHRSVSWYQQTPGQGLQFLFEYFSETQRNKGNFPGRFSGRQFSNSRSEMNVSTLELGDSALYLCASSSGQRQNEKLFFGSGTQLSVL.

The DNA of the CDR3 is TGCAGCGTTGAGAAGGTTCAGGGGGGCACCGGGGAGCTGTTTTTT. Protein sequence: CSVEKVQGGTGELFF. The V call is TRBV29-1, the J call TRBJ2-2; TRBD1 might be the D (7 bases). The CDR3 extends over 15 amino acids. Trimming left V 3 bases short and J 4 bases short, with 15 bases between. Germline-derived CDR1 and CDR2 are SQVTM and ANQGSEA.

As concerns this clone: Without the conserved terminal phenylalanine or tryptophan, this CDR3 likely stems from a read error. The DNA is omitted, as the CDR3 cannot be located on it reliably, and the CDR3 follows TCRdb's listing. This chain joins TRBV28 and TRBJ1-2; the D segment call TRBD1 is taken from the table without a DNA check. Germline-derived CDR1 and CDR2 are MDHEN and SYDVKM. The CDR3 length equals 12 residues, ends included. CDR3 residues: CASSSLTGRTTL.